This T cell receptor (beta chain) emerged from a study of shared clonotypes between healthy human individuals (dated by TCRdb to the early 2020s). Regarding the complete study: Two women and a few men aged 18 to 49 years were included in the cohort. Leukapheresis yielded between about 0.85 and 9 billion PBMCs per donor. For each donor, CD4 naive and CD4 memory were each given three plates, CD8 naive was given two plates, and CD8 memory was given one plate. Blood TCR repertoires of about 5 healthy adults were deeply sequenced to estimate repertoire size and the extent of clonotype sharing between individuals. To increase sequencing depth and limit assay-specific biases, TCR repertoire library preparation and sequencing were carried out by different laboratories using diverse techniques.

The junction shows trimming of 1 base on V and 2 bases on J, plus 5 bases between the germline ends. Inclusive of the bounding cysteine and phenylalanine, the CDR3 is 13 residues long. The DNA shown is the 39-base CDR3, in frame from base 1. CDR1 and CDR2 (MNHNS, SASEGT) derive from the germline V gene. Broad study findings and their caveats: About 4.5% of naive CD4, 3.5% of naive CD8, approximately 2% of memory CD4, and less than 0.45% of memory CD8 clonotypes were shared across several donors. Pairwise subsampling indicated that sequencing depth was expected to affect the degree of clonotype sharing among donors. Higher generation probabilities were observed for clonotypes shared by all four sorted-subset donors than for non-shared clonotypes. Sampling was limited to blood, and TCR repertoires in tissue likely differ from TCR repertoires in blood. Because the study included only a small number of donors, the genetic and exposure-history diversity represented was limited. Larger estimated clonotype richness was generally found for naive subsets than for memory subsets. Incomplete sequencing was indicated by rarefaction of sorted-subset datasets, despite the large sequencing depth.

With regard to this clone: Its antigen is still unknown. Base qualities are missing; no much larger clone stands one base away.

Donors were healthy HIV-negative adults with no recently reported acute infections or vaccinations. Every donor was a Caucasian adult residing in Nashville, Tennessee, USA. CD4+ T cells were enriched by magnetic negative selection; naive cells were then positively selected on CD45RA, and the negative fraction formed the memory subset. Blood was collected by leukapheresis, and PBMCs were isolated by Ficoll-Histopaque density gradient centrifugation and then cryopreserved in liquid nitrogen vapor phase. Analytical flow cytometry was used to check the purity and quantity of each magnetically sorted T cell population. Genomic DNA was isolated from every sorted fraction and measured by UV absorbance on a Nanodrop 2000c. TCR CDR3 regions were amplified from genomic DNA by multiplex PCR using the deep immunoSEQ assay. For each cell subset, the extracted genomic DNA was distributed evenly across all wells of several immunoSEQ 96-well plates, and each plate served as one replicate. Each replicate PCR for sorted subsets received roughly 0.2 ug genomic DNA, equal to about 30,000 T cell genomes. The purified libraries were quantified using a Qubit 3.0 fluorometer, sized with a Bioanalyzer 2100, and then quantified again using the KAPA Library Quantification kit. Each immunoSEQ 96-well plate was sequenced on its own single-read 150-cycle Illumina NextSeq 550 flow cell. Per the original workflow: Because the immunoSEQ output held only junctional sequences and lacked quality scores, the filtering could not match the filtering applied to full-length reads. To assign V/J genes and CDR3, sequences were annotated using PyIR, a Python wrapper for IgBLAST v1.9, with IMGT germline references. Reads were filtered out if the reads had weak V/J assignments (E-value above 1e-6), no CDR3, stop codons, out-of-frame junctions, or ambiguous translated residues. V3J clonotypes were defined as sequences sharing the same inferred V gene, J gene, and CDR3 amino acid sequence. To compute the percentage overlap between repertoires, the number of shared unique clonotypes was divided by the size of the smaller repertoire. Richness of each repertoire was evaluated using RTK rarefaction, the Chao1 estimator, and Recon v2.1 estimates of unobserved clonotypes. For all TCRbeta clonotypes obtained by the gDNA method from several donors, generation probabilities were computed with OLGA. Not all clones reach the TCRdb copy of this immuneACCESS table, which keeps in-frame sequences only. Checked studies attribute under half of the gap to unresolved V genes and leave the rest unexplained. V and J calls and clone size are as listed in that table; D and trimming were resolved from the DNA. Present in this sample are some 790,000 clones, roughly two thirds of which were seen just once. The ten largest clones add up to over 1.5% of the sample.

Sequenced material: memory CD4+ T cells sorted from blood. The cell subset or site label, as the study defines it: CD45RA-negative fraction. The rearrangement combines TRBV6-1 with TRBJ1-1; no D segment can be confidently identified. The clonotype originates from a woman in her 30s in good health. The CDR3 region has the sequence CASSEVDNTEAFF. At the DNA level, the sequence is TGTGCCAGCAGTGAAGTCGATAACACTGAAGCTTTCTTT.